What follows describes a single T cell receptor beta chain. No antigen is known for it. Germline V gene sequence: CDR1 SGHVS, CDR2 FQNEAQ. The CDR3 length is 14 residues. The germline V and J ends were trimmed by 1 base and 5 bases, with 11 bases remaining between them. This sample was included in a study of cytomegalovirus exposure and HLA in healthy donors. Study results and caveats: HLA restriction was apparent for most CMV-associated TCR beta chains in a later analysis. In vitro confirmation showed a few CMV-associated chains to be CMV antigen specific.

This PCR relied on a set of 60 Vbeta primers and 13 Jbeta primers. Profiled with immunoSEQ multiplex PCR; TCRdb holds only in-frame clones, not every one. The sample shows some 90,000 clones, 77% of them seen only once. This receptor was taken from a boy aged 5-17 years in good health and CMV-seronegative. The sequenced sample was PBMCs. The chain carries TRBV7-8 and TRBJ1-1, with D maybe TRBD1 (5 bases). For the CDR3, the DNA is TGTGCCAGCAGCTTAGTCGGGGGTAGAACTGAAGCTTTCTTT. This translates into CASSLVGGRTEAFF.